A single sample gave rise to the 10 T cell receptor beta chains below, sequenced in a study of blood T cells in healthy people across ages. A sample-barcoded 5' primer and a J-beta primer mix were used in a second PCR of about 6 to 12 cycles. In TCRdb, the 5' RACE reads were re-called with MiXCR into one record per CDR3 protein. The top ten clones hold about 21% of a sample with approximately 1,700,000 distinct CDR3 sequences, about 39% of them seen once. The sample taken for sequencing was blood. The source of these receptors is a human donor in good health.

The chain is built from TRBV27 and TRBJ2-1; the D gene could be TRBD1 or TRBD2 (6 bases each). In germline, CDR1 is MNHEY, CDR2 SMNVEV (reference sequence). This CDR3 contains 13 residues. The V end was cut by 7 bases, the J end by 4 bases, with 11 bases between. The CDR3 here is CASKGGIYNEQFF. Written as DNA, the CDR3 is TGTGCCAGCAAGGGGGGTATATACAATGAGCAGTTCTTC.

The V call is TRBV5-1, the J call TRBJ2-7, with D possibly being TRBD1 (6 bases). The CDR3 covers 15 residues. The germline gives CDR1 SGHRS, CDR2 YFSETQ. Trimming left V 3 bases short and J 2 bases short, with 15 bases between. The CDR3 nucleotides read TGCGCCAGCAGCTCCGCGCCGGGACAAACCTACGAGCAGTACTTC. It is translated as CASSSAPGQTYEQYF.

This clonotype showed up just once. This sequence joins TRBV6-5 and TRBJ2-7; TRBD1 might be the D (8 bases). V lost 0 bases, J lost 4 bases, and 16 bases lay in between. The CDR3 consists of 16 residues. Germline V gene sequence: CDR1 MNHEY, CDR2 SVGAGI. DNA of the CDR3: TGTGCCAGCAGTTACTCGACAACAGGGGGGGATTACGAGCAGTACTTC. Its translation is CASSYSTTGGDYEQYF.

The chain has TRBV29-1 and TRBJ2-4; D might be TRBD1 (6 bases). This CDR3 has 11 residues. Germline CDR1 and CDR2: SQVTM and ANQGSEA. The ends were cut back, 5 bases at V and 8 bases at J, with 10 bases in the middle. The DNA of the CDR3 is TGCAGCGTTTGCAGGGGCGACATTCAGTACTTC. Translation gives CSVCRGDIQYF.

The chain joins TRBV5-6 to TRBJ1-2, with TRBD1 matching over 9 bases. From germline, CDR1 is SGHDT and CDR2 YYEEEE. Trimming took 3 bases from V and 9 from J; bases not matched to a gene: 9. The CDR3 totals 14 residues. The CDR3 sequence is CASSSVTGGLRYTF. The CDR3 nucleotides are TGTGCCAGCAGCTCCGTGACAGGGGGGCTCCGCTACACCTTC.

V usage is TRBV7-2 and J usage is TRBJ2-1; 7 bases match TRBD2. The J segment lost 0 bases and the V segment lost 4 bases, leaving 15 bases of the junction unmatched. The CDR3 is 19 residues long. Germline V CDR1 and CDR2: SGHTA, FQGNSA. This chain's CDR3 is CASSSPSGGGRVSYNEQFF. The CDR3 nucleotides are TGTGCCAGCAGCTCGCCCAGTGGTGGAGGGAGGGTCTCCTACAATGAGCAGTTCTTC. The entire variable domain, with the rest obtained from reference TRBV7-2 and TRBJ2-1, is as follows: GAGVSQSPSNKVTEKGKDVELRCDPISGHTALYWYRQSLGQGLEFLIYFQGNSAPDKSGLPSDRFSAERTGGSVSTLTIQRTQQEDSAVYLCASSSPSGGGRVSYNEQFFGPGTRLTVL.

This clonotype came up a few times. This chain links TRBV10-3 with TRBJ1-1, with D unclear. Trimming took off 7 bases at V and 1 base at J, with 4 bases between the two ends. The CDR3 extends over 11 amino acids. CDR1 ENHRY and CDR2 SYGVKD come from the germline V gene. The CDR3 protein is CAIIENTEAFF. In DNA, the CDR3 is TGTGCCATCATAGAGAACACTGAAGCTTTCTTT.

V and J are TRBV7-2 and TRBJ1-2, with D uncertain. V dropped 1 base and J dropped 9 bases, with 12 bases sitting between them. Per the germline V gene, CDR1 is SGHTA and CDR2 is FQGNSA. The CDR3 extends over 13 amino acids. The CDR3 bases are TGTGCCAGCAGCTTAGGGGCCCCGATCAGCTACACCTTC. The encoded protein is CASSLGAPISYTF.

CDR3 amino acids: CASSPTVEGAYGYTF. CDR3 in DNA: TGTGCCAGCTCGCCAACAGTCGAGGGTGCCTATGGCTACACCTTC. J is TRBJ1-2 and V is TRBV18; D uncertain. The CDR3 sequence is 15 residues long. The V end lost 6 bases, the J end lost 4 bases, and 18 bases lay between the germline ends. Germline V gene sequence: CDR1 KGHSH, CDR2 LQKENI.

V usage is TRBV7-2 and J usage is TRBJ1-5; possibly TRBD1 for D (6 bases). This CDR3 region has 14 residues. Germline CDR1 reads SGHTA; CDR2 reads FQGNSA. V shed 0 bases and J shed 5 bases, with 8 bases lying between them. CDR3 sequence (DNA): TGTGCCAGCAGCTTAGCCTCAGGGGATCAGCCCCAGCATTTT. Translating it yields CASSLASGDQPQHF.